This T cell receptor (beta chain) is drawn from a study of T cell repertoires and HLA-DP antigens. About this clone itself: Its target is unknown.

The CDR3 covers 17 residues. V was clipped by 0 bases and J by 4 bases, with 15 bases between them. Germline V gene lookup returns CDR1 KGHSH and CDR2 LQKENI. Using immunoSEQ multiplex PCR, the repertoire was profiled, and TCRdb retains in-frame clones only, with some absent. The data hold some 89,000 clones, with about nine tenths observed a single time. The sequence came from a man in his fifties in good health and CMV-seronegative. Material: CD4+ T cells from PBMCs. The chain recombines TRBV18 with TRBJ1-4; no reliable D call. The CDR3 sequence is CASSPPGGFSNNEKLFF. CDR3 coding DNA: TGTGCCAGCTCACCACCGGGAGGGTTCAGCAATAATGAAAAACTGTTTTTT.